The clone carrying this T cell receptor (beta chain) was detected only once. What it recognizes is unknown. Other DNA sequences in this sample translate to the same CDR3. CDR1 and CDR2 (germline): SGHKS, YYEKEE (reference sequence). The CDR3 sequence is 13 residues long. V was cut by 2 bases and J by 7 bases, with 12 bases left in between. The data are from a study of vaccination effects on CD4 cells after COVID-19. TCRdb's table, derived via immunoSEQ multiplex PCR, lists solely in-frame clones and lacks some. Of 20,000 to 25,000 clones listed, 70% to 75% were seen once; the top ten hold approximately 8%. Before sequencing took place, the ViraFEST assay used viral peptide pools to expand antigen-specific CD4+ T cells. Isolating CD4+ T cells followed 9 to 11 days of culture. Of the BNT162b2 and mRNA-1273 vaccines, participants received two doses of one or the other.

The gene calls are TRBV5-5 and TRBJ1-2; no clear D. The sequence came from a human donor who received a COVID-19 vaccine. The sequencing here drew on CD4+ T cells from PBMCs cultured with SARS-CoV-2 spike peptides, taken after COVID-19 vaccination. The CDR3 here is CASSFGWVSGYTF. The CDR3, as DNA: TGTGCCAGCAGCTTCGGGTGGGTGAGTGGCTACACCTTC.